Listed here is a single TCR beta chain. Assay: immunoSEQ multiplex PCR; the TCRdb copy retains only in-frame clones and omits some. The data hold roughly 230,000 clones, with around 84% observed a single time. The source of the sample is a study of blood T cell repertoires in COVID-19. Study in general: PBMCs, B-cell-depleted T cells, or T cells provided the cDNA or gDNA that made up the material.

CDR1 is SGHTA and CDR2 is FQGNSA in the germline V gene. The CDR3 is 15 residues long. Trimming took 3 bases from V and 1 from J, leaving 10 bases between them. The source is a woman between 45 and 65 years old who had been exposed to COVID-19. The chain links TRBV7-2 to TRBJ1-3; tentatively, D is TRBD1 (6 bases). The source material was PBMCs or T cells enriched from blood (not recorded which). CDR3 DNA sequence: TGTGCCAGCAGCTTTTATACAGGGTCTGGAAACACCATATATTTT. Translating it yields CASSFYTGSGNTIYF.